Listed below are T cell receptor beta chains from one sample, sequenced in a study of PD-1 blockade in classical Hodgkin lymphoma. Profiling relied on immunoSEQ multiplex PCR, and the TCRdb table lists in-frame clones only, not all of them. Here the sample spans about 7,900 clones, around 84% being singletons. Sequences were derived from CD8+ T cells from blood, sampled at baseline. These TCRs come from a human donor with classical Hodgkin lymphoma. Each CDR3 is given with its conserved first and last residue. A D gene is named only where the DNA matches it firmly. Expanded clones are given a class, and other clones once, few, many or no size at all.

d_gene | abundance | j_gene | v_gene | CDR3aa | CDR3nt
- | - | TRBJ2-1 | TRBV6-6 | CASSRQTRYNEQFF | TGTGCCAGCAGCCGCCAGACTCGCTACAATGAGCAGTTCTTC
- | - | TRBJ2-1 | TRBV28 | CASSTSLSPEQFF | TGTGCCAGCAGTACCTCTTTAAGTCCTGAGCAGTTCTTC
TRBD2 | - | TRBJ2-1 | TRBV13 | CASNPRLASNEQFF | TGTGCCAGCAACCCGAGACTAGCGAGTAATGAGCAGTTCTTC
TRBD2 | - | TRBJ2-1 | TRBV15 | CATSISGGYNEQFF | TGTGCCACCAGTATTAGCGGGGGTTACAATGAGCAGTTCTTC
- | - | TRBJ2-1 | TRBV28 | CASSSRTAYNEQFF | TGTGCCAGCAGTTCCCGGACAGCCTACAATGAGCAGTTCTTC
TRBD2 | - | TRBJ2-2 | TRBV7-9 | CASSQTSGSYTGELFF | TGTGCCAGCAGCCAGACTAGCGGGAGTTATACCGGGGAGCTGTTTTTT
TRBD2 | - | TRBJ2-5 | TRBV4-1 | CASSQALAELETQYF | TGCGCCAGCAGCCAAGCCCTAGCGGAGCTAGAGACCCAGTACTTC
TRBD2 | - | TRBJ2-7 | TRBV11-2 | CASSSGTISYEQYF | TGTGCCAGCAGCTCGGGGACTATTTCCTACGAGCAGTACTTC
- | once | TRBJ2-5 | TRBV30 | CAWALWGETQYF | TGTGCCTGGGCGCTTTGGGGGGAGACCCAGTACTTC
- | - | TRBJ2-5 | TRBV28 | CASSLLRGLQETQYF | TGTGCCAGCAGTTTATTGCGTGGACTCCAAGAGACCCAGTACTTC
- | - | TRBJ2-1 | TRBV2 | CASSEAPYNEQFF | TGTGCCAGCAGTGAAGCCCCCTACAATGAGCAGTTCTTC
TRBD2 | - | TRBJ2-1 | TRBV13 | CASSPWGLAGDNEQFF | TGTGCCAGCAGCCCCTGGGGACTAGCGGGCGACAATGAGCAGTTCTTC
TRBD2 | - | TRBJ2-7 | TRBV11-2 | CASSLDQGGYEQYF | TGTGCCAGCAGCTTAGATCAGGGAGGGTACGAGCAGTACTTC
TRBD1 | - | TRBJ1-5 | TRBV5-6 | CASSYWTGPNQPQHF | TGTGCCAGCAGCTATTGGACAGGGCCAAATCAGCCCCAGCATTTT
- | - | TRBJ2-2 | TRBV27 | CASSTRGARSGELFF | TGTGCCAGCAGTACCAGAGGGGCCCGTTCCGGGGAGCTGTTTTTT
- | few | TRBJ2-1 | TRBV2 | CASRRGYNEQFF | TGTGCCAGCAGGCGGGGCTACAATGAGCAGTTCTTC
TRBD2 | - | TRBJ2-1 | TRBV4-1 | CASSQESASGIVSSYNEQFF | TGCGCCAGCAGCCAAGAGTCCGCTAGCGGGATCGTGAGCTCCTACAATGAGCAGTTCTTC
- | - | TRBJ2-3 | TRBV27 | CASSLRYLVGTDTQYF | TGTGCCAGCAGTCTCCGTTATCTAGTTGGCACAGATACGCAGTATTTT
TRBD2 | - | TRBJ2-1 | TRBV25-1 | CASSEYGTSGDEQFF | TGTGCCAGCAGTGAATACGGGACTAGCGGGGATGAGCAGTTCTTC
- | - | TRBJ1-1 | TRBV11-2 | CASSLQGPLNTEAFF | TGTGCCAGCAGCTTACAGGGGCCTTTGAACACTGAAGCTTTCTTT
TRBD2 | once | TRBJ2-7 | TRBV29-1 | CSVVTSGSHEQYF | TGTAGCGTTGTGACTAGCGGGAGCCACGAGCAGTACTTC